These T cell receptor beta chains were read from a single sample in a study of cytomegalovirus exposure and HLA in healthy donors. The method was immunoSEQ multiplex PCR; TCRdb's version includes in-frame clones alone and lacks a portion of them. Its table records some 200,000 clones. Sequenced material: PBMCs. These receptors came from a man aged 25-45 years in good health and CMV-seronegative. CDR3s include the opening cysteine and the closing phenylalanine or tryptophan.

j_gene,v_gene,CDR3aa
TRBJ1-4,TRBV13,CASSLREYPGEKLFF
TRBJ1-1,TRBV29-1,CSAAGGWVENTEAFF
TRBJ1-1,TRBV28,CASSGGGRNTEAFF
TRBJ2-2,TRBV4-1,CASSSSRGRNTGELFF
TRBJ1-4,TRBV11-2,CASSLGQGNEKLFF
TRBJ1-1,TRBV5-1,CASRERRGWSTEAFF
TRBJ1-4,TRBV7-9,CASSPQGAWEKLFF
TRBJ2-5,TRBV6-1,CASTPGQGFGETQYF
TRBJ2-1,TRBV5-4,CASSLESGAEQFF
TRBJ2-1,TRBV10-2,CASSTGGSYNEQFF
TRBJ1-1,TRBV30,CAFRRSGKLNTEAFF
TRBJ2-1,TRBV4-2,CASSQDTGLPYNEQFF
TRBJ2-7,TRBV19,CASSMNGRQGARYEQYF
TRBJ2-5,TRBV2,CASSDGSLRGLETQYF
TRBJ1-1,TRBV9,CASSVPQDSEAFF
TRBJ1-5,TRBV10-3,CAIRTGHRRHDQPQHF
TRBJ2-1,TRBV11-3,CASSVSGGASNEQFF
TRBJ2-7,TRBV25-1,CASSDPGTGNLYEQYF
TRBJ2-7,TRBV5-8,CASWGDRAGYEQYF
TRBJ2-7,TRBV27,CASTGASGASYEQYF
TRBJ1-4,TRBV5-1,CASSLGTGAYEKLFF
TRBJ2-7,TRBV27,CATRDKVGWNEQYF